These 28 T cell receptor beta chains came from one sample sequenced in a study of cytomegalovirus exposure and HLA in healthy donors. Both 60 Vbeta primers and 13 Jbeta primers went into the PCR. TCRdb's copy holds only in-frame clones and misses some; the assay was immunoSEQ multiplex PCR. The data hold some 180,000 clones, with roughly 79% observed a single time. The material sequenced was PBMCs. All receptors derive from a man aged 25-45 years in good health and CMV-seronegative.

CDR3 nucleotide sequence: TGTGCCAGCAGCGGACTAGCGGACCATGAGCAGTTCTTC. The encoded protein is CASSGLADHEQFF. The rearrangement joins TRBV27 to TRBJ2-1, with 10 bases matching TRBD2. The J segment lost 8 bases and the V segment lost 6 bases, leaving 4 bases of the junction unmatched. Germline V gene data show CDR1 as MNHEY and CDR2 as SMNVEV (reference sequence). The CDR3 spans 13 residues.

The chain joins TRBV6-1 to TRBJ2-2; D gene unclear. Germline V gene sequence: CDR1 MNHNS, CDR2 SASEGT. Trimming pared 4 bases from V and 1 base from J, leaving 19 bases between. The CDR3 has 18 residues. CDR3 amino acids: CASSGVRSRIVNTGELFF. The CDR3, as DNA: TGTGCCAGCAGTGGAGTCAGGTCGAGAATTGTGAACACCGGGGAGCTGTTTTTT.

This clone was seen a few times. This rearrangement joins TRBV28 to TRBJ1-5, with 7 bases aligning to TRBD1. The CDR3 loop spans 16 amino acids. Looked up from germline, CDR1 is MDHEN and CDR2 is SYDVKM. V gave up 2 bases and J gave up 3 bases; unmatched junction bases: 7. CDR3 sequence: CASSLPDREPNQPQHF. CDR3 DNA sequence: TGTGCCAGCAGTTTACCCGACAGGGAACCCAATCAGCCCCAGCATTTT.

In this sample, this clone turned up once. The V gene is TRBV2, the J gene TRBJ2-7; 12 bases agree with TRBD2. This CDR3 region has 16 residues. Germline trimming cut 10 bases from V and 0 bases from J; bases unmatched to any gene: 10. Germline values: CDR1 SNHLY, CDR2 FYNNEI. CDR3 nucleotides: TGTGCCACCGACCCGCTAGCGGGAGGGCCCTCCTACGAGCAGTACTTC. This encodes CATDPLAGGPSYEQYF.

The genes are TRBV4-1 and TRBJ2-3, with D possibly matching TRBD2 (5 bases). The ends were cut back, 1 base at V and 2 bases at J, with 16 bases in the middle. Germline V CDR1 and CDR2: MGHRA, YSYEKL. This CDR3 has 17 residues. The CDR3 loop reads CASSQVGSARVTDTQYF. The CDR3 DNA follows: TGCGCCAGCAGCCAAGTAGGGTCCGCGAGGGTCACAGATACGCAGTATTTT.

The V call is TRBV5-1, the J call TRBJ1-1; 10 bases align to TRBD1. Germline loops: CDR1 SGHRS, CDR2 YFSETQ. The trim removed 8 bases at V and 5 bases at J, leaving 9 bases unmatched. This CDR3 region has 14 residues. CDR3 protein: CASRRTGGGTEAFF. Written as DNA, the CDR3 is TGCGCCAGTAGAAGGACAGGGGGGGGAACTGAAGCTTTCTTT.

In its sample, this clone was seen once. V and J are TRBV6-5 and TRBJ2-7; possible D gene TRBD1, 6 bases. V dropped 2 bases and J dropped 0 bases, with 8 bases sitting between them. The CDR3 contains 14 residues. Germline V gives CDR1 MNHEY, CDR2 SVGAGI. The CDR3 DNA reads TGTGCCAGCAGTTACGTGACAGGCTCCTACGAGCAGTACTTC. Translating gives CASSYVTGSYEQYF.

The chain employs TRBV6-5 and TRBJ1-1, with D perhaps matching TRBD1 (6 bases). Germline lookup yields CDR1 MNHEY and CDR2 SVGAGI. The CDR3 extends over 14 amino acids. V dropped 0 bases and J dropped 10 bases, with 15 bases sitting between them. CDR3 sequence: CASSYSWNRAGAFF. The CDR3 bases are TGTGCCAGCAGTTACTCGTGGAACAGGGCCGGAGCTTTCTTT.

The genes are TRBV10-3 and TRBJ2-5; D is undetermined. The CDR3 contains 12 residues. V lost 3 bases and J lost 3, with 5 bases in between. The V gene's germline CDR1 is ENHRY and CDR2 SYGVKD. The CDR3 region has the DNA TGTGCCATCAGTGAATCTGAAGAGACCCAGTACTTC. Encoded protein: CAISESEETQYF.

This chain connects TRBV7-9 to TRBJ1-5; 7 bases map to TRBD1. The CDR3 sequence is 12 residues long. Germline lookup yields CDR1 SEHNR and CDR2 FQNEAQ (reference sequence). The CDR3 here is CSIQGVNQPQHF. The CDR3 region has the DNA TGTTCCATTCAGGGGGTCAATCAGCCCCAGCATTTT.

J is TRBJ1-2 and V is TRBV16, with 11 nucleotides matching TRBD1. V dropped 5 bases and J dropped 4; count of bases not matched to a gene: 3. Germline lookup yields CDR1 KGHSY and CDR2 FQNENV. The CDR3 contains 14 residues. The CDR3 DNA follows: TGTGCCAGCAGCGCCGGGACAGGGGGCTATGGCTACACCTTC. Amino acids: CASSAGTGGYGYTF.

In DNA, the CDR3 is TGTGCCGCTACCCGGCGGGGGTTCGGTGGCTACACCTTC. It specifies CAATRRGFGGYTF. The V call is TRBV5-8, the J call TRBJ1-2; a weak D match, TRBD1 (5 bases). V was clipped by 10 bases and J by 7 bases, with 20 bases between them. The CDR3 sequence is 13 residues long. Germline V gene sequence: CDR1 SGHTS, CDR2 YDEGEE.

CDR3 residues: CASKSGTGGSEQYF. In DNA, the CDR3 is TGTGCCAGCAAGTCCGGGACAGGGGGCTCCGAGCAGTACTTC. The chain recombines TRBV2 with TRBJ2-7, with TRBD1 matching 12 bases. V lost 7 bases, J lost 6 bases, and 7 bases stayed unmatched. Germline V gene data show CDR1 as SNHLY and CDR2 as FYNNEI. The CDR3 extends over 14 amino acids.

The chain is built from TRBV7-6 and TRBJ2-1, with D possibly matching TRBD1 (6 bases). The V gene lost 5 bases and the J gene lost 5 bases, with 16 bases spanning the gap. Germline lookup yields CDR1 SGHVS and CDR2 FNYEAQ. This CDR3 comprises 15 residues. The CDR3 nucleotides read TGTGCCAGCAGCCAAGGGGGTAGGGTAGACAATGAGCAGTTCTTC. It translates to CASSQGGRVDNEQFF.

The CDR3 DNA reads TGTGCCAGCAGAAGCGGGTACAGCCTGGGGCCCGGGGAGCTGTTTTTT. Translating gives CASRSGYSLGPGELFF. This sequence joins TRBV7-2 and TRBJ2-2; TRBD2 is a possible D gene (6 bases). The CDR3 totals 16 residues. Looked up from germline, CDR1 is SGHTA and CDR2 is FQGNSA. V dropped 6 bases and J dropped 6 bases, with 20 bases sitting between them.

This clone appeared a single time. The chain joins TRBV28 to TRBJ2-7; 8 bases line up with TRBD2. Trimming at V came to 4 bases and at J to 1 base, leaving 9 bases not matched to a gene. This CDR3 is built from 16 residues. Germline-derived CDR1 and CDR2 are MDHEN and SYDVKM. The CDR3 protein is CASSSKGVAGSYEQYF. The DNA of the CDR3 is TGTGCCAGCAGTTCAAAAGGGGTAGCGGGGTCCTACGAGCAGTACTTC.

This chain's CDR3 is CASSLKGRVNEQFF. For the CDR3, the DNA is TGTGCCAGCAGTTTAAAAGGTCGGGTTAATGAGCAGTTCTTC. The V gene is TRBV27, the J gene TRBJ2-1; no definite D call. The ends were cut back, 2 bases at V and 7 bases at J, with 12 bases in the middle. The CDR3 runs to 14 residues. CDR1 MNHEY and CDR2 SMNVEV come from the germline V gene (reference sequence).

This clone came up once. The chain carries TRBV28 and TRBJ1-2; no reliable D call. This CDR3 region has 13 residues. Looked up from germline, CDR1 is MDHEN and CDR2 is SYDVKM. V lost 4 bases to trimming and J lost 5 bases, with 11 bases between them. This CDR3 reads CASSSLRGYGYTF. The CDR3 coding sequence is TGTGCCAGCAGTTCCTTACGGGGATATGGCTACACCTTC.

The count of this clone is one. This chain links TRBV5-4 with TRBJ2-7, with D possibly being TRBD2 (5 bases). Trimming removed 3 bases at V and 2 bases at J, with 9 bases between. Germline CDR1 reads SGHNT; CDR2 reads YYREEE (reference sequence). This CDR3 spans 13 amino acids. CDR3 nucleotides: TGTGCCAGCAGCTCTAAGGGAGCCTACGAGCAGTACTTC. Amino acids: CASSSKGAYEQYF.

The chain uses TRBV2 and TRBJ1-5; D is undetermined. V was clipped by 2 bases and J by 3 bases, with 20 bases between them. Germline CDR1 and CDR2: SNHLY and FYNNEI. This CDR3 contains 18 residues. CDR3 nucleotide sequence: TGTGCCAGCAGTGAATCCTTTATTCCCAGAAAAAACAATCAGCCCCAGCATTTT. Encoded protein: CASSESFIPRKNNQPQHF. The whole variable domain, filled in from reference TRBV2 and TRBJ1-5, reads EPEVTQTPSHQVTQMGQEVILRCVPISNHLYFYWYRQILGQKVEFLVSFYNNEISEKSEIFDDQFSVERPDGSNFTLKIRSTKLEDSAMYFCASSESFIPRKNNQPQHFGDGTRLSIL.

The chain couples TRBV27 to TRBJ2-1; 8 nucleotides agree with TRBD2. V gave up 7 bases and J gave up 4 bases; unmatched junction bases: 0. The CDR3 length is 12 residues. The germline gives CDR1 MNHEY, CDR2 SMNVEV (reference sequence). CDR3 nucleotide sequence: TGTGCCAGCAAGCGGGGGTACAATGAGCAGTTCTTC. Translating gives CASKRGYNEQFF.

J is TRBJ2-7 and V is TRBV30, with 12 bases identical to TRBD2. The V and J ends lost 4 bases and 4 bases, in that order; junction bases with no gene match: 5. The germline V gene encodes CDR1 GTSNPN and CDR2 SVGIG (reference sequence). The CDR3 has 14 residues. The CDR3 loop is CAWTWGTSGYEQYF. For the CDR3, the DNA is TGTGCCTGGACCTGGGGGACTAGCGGGTACGAGCAGTACTTC.

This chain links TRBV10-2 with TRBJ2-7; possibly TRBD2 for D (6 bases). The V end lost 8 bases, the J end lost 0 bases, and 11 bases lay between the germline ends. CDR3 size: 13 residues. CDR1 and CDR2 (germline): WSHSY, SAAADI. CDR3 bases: TGCGCCAGCGTGCGGGATCTCTCCTACGAGCAGTACTTC. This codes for CASVRDLSYEQYF.

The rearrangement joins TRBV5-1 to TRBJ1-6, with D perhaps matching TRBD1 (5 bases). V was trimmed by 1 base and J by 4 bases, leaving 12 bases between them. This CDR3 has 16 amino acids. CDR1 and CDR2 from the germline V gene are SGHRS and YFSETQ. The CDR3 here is CASSLFRVGYNSPLHF. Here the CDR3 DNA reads TGCGCCAGCAGCTTGTTCAGGGTGGGATATAATTCACCCCTCCACTTT.

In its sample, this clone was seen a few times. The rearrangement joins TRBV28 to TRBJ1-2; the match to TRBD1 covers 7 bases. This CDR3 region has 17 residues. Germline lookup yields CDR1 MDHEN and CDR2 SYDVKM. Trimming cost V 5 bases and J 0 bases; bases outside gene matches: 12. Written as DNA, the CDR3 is TGTGCCAGCAGTCCAACCGGGACAGTCATACCTAACTATGGCTACACCTTC. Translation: CASSPTGTVIPNYGYTF.

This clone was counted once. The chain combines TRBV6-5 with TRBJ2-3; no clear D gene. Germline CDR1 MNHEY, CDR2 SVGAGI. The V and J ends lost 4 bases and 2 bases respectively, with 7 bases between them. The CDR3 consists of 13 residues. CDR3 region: CASSFSPTDTQYF. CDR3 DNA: TGTGCCAGCAGTTTCAGTCCCACAGATACGCAGTATTTT.

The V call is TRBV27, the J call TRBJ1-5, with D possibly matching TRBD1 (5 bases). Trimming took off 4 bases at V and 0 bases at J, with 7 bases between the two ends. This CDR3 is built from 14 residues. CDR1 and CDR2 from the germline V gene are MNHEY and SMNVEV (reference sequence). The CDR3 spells CASSSGFSNQPQHF. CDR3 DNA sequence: TGTGCCAGCAGTTCAGGGTTTAGCAATCAGCCCCAGCATTTT.

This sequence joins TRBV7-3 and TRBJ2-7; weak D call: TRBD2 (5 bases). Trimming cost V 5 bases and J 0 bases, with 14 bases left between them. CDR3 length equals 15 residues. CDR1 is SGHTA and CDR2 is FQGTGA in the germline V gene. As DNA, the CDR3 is TGTGCCAGCAGCCCTGGAGCGGTTCGCTCCTACGAGCAGTACTTC. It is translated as CASSPGAVRSYEQYF.